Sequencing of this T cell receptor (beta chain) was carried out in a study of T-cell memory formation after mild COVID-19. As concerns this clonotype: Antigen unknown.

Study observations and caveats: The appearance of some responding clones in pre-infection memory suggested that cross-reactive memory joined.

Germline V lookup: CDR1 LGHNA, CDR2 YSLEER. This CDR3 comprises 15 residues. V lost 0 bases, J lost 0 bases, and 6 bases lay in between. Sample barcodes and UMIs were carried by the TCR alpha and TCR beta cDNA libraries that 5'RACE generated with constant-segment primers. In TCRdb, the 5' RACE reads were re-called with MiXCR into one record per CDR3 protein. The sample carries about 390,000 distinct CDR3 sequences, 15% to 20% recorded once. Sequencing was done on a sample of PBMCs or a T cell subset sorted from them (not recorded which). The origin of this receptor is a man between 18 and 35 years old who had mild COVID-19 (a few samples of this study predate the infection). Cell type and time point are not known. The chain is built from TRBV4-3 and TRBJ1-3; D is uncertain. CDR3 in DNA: TGCGCCAGCAGCCAAGAATCGGGCTCTGGAAACACCATATATTTT. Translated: CASSQESGSGNTIYF.